Below are 5 T cell receptor beta chains sequenced from a single sample in a study of T-cell memory formation after mild COVID-19. Using its own MiXCR run on the 5' RACE reads, TCRdb lists one record per CDR3 protein. There are 75,000 to 95,000 distinct CDR3 sequences in the sample; less than 15% occur only once, and roughly two fifths lies in the top ten. Material for sequencing was PBMCs or a T cell subset sorted from them (not recorded which). The source of these receptors is a man younger than 35 who had mild COVID-19 (a few samples of this study predate the infection). Cell type and time point are not known.

This clonotype was picked up a small number of times. The chain couples TRBV7-2 to TRBJ2-5, with 7 bases identical to TRBD2. Trimming removed 7 bases from V and 2 bases from J; junction bases left unmatched: 10. This CDR3 has 15 amino acids. Germline V lookup: CDR1 SGHTA, CDR2 FQGNSA. CDR3 residues: CASNHGASGQETQYF. The DNA of the CDR3 is TGTGCCAGCAATCACGGGGCTAGCGGACAAGAGACCCAGTACTTC.

This clonotype showed up just a few times. The chain is built from TRBV7-2 and TRBJ2-1; 8 bases map to TRBD2. Germline V gene sequence: CDR1 SGHTA, CDR2 FQGNSA. This CDR3 is built from 17 residues. V gave up 2 bases and J gave up 4 bases; unmatched junction bases: 10. Written as DNA, the CDR3 is TGTGCCAGCAGCTTAAGTAGCGGGGCGAACCCATACAATGAGCAGTTCTTC. Its translation: CASSLSSGANPYNEQFF.

The rearrangement links TRBV12-3 or TRBV12-4 to TRBJ1-1; TRBD1 agrees at 7 bases. After removal of 6 bases from V and 8 bases from J, the junction contained 6 bases not matched to a gene. The CDR3 extends over 12 amino acids. The CDR3 region is CASSRPRGEAFF. CDR3 nucleotide sequence: TGTGCCAGCAGCCGACCCAGGGGGGAAGCTTTCTTT.

There are a few counts of this clonotype. The rearrangement uses TRBV10-2 and TRBJ2-1, with a tentative D call TRBD2 (6 bases). V lost 4 bases to trimming and J lost 4 bases, with 11 bases between them. Germline CDR1 is WSHSY and CDR2 is SAAADI. The CDR3 has 14 residues. CDR3 protein: CASSASSVYNEQFF. CDR3 sequence (DNA): TGCGCCAGCAGTGCGTCTAGCGTGTACAATGAGCAGTTCTTC.

The chain is built from TRBV11-2 and TRBJ1-2, with D uncertain. CDR1 is SGHAT, CDR2 FQNNGV, per germline. The CDR3 extends over 13 amino acids. V was pared by 5 bases and J by 8 bases, with 15 bases between. As DNA, the CDR3 is TGTGCCAGCAGCATGGACCTTGAAGGGGGCTACACCTTC. This sequence encodes CASSMDLEGGYTF. The whole variable domain, remainder taken from reference TRBV11-2 and TRBJ1-2, is EAGVAQSPRYKIIEKRQSVAFWCNPISGHATLYWYQQILGQGPKLLIQFQNNGVVDDSQLPKDRFSAERLKGVDSTLKIQPAKLEDSAVYLCASSMDLEGGYTFGSGTRLTVV.